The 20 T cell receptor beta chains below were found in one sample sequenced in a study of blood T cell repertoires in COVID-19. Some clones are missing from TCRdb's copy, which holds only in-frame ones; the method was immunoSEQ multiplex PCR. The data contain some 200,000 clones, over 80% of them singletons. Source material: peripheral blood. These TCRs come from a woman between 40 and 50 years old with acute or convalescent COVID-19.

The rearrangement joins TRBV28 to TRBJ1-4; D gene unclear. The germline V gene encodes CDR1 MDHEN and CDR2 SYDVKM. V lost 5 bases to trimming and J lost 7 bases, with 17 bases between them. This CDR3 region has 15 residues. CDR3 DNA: TGTGCCAGCAGTCCTCTCGCGGCGAAACTTGAAAAACTGTTTTTT. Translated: CASSPLAAKLEKLFF. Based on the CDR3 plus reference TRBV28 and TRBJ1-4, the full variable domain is DVKVTQSSRYLVKRTGEKVFLECVQDMDHENMFWYRQDPGLGLRLIYFSYDVKMKEKGDIPEGYSVSREKKERFSLILESASTNQTSMYLCASSPLAAKLEKLFFGSGTQLSVL.

The CDR3 nucleotides read TGCGCCAGCGGCACCGGGACAGGGGGCAGGTATGGCTACACCTTC. The encoded protein is CASGTGTGGRYGYTF. This chain uses TRBV4-1 with TRBJ1-2; TRBD1 matches 12 bases. The CDR3 has 15 residues. The J segment lost 5 bases and the V segment lost 8 bases, leaving 9 bases of the junction unmatched. Germline-derived CDR1 and CDR2 are MGHRA and YSYEKL.

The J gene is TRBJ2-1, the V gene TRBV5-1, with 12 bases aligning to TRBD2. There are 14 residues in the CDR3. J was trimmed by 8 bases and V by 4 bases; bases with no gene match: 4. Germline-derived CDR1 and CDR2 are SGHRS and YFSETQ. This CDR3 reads CASSRWTSGDEQFF. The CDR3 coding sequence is TGCGCCAGCAGCAGATGGACTAGCGGGGATGAGCAGTTCTTC.

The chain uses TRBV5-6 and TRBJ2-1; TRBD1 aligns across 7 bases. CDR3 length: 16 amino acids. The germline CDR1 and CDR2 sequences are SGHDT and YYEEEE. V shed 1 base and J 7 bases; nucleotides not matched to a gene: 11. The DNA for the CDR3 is TGTGCCAGCAGCTTGCTTGGGACAGACATTAAGAATGAGCAGTTCTTC. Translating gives CASSLLGTDIKNEQFF.

The CDR3 sequence: CATSDPNTGDPQAFF. CDR3 nucleotides: TGTGCCACCAGTGACCCCAACACAGGGGATCCCCAAGCTTTCTTT. V and J are TRBV24-1 and TRBJ1-1; 7 bases align to TRBD1. V gave up 4 bases and J gave up 9 bases; unmatched junction bases: 13. Germline lookup yields CDR1 KGHDR and CDR2 SFDVKD. This CDR3 contains 15 residues.

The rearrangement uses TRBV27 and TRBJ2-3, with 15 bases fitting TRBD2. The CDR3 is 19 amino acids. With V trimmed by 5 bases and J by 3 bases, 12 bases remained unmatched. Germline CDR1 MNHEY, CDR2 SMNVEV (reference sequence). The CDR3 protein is CASSVYGLAGGPGTDTQYF. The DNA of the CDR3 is TGTGCCAGCAGTGTATACGGACTAGCGGGAGGGCCGGGAACAGATACGCAGTATTTT.

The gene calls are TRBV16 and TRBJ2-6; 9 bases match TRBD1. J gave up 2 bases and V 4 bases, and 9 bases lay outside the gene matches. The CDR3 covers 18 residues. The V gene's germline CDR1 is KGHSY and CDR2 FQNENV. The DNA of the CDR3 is TGTGCCAGCAGCCCCCCGGGACAGGGAATCGCTGGGGCCAACGTCCTGACTTTC. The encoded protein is CASSPPGQGIAGANVLTF.

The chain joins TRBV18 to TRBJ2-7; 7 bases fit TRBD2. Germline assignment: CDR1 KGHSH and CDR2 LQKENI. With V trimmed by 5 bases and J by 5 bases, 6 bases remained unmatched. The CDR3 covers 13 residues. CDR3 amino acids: CASSLASGHEQYF. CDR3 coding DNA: TGTGCCAGCTCATTGGCTAGCGGCCACGAGCAGTACTTC.

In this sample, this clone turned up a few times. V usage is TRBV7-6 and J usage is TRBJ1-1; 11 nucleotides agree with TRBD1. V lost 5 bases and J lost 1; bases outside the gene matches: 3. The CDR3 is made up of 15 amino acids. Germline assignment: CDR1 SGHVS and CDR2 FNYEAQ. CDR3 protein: CASSRGQGANTEAFF. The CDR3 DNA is TGTGCCAGCAGCCGCGGACAGGGGGCGAACACTGAAGCTTTCTTT.

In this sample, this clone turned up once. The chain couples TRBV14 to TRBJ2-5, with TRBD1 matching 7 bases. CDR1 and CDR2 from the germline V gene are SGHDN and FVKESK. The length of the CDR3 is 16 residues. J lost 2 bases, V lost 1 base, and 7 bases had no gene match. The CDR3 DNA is TGTGCCAGCAGCCAAGGCTCGAGGGGGCGTCAAGAGACCCAGTACTTC. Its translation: CASSQGSRGRQETQYF.

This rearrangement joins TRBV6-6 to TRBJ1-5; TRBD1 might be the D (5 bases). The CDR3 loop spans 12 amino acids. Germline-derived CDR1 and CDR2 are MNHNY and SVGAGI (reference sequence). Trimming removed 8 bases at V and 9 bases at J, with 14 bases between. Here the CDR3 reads CASFLPGGPQHF. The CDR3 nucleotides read TGTGCCAGCTTTCTACCCGGGGGGCCCCAGCATTTT.

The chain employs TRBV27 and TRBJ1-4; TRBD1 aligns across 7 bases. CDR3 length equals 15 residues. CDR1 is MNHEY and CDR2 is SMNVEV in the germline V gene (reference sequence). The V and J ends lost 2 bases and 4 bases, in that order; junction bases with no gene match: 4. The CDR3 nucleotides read TGTGCCAGCAGTTTACTACACAGGGGTAATGAAAAACTGTTTTTT. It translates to CASSLLHRGNEKLFF.

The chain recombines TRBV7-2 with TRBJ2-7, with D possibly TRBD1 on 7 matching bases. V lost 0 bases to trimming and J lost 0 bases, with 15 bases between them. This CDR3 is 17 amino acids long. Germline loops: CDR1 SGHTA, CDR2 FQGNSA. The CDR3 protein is CASSLAGGTAISYEQYF. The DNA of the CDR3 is TGTGCCAGCAGCTTAGCTGGCGGGACAGCTATCTCCTACGAGCAGTACTTC.

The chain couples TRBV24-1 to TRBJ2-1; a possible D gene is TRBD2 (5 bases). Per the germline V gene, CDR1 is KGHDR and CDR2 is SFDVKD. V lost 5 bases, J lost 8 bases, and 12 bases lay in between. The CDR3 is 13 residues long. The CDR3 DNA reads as TGTGCCACCAGTGTACCCGGGATCGATGAGCAGTTCTTC. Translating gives CATSVPGIDEQFF.

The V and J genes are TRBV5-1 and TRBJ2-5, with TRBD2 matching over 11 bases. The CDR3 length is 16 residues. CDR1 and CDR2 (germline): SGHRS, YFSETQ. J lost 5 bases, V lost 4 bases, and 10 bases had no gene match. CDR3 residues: CASSPTLAGVGETQYF. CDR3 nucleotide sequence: TGCGCCAGCAGCCCAACACTAGCGGGAGTGGGTGAGACCCAGTACTTC.

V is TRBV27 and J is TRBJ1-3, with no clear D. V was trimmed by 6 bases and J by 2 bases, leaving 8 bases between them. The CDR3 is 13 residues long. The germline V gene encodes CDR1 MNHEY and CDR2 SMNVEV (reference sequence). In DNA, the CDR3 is TGTGCCAGCAGCTCCCCTCCTGGAAACACCATATATTTT. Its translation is CASSSPPGNTIYF.

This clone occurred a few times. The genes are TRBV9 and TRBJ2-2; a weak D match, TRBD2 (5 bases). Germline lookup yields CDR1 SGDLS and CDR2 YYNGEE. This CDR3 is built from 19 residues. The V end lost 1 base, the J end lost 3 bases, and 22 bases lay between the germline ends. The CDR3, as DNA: TGTGCCAGCAGCGTAAGCAGCGGTGGGTCAAATCTATACACCGGGGAGCTGTTTTTT. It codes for CASSVSSGGSNLYTGELFF.

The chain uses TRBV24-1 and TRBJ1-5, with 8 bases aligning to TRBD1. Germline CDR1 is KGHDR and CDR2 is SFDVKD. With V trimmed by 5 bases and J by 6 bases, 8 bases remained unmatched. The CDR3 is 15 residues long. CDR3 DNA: TGTGCCACCAGTGGCGGGACAGGCCCAAGTCAGCCCCAGCATTTT. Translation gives CATSGGTGPSQPQHF.

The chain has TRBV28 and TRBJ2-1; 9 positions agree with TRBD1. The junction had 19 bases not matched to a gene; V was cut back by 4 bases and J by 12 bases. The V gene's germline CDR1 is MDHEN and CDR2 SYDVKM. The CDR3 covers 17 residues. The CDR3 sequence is CASSSPLRDRVSVVQFF. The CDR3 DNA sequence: TGTGCCAGCAGTTCGCCTCTCCGGGACAGGGTTTCGGTGGTGCAGTTCTTC.

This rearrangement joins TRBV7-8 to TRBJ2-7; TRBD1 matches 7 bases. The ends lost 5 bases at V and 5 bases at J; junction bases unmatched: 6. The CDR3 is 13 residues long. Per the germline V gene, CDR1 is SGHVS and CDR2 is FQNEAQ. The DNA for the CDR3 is TGTGCCAGCAGCCCTGGGACAGTAAACGAGCAGTACTTC. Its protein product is CASSPGTVNEQYF.